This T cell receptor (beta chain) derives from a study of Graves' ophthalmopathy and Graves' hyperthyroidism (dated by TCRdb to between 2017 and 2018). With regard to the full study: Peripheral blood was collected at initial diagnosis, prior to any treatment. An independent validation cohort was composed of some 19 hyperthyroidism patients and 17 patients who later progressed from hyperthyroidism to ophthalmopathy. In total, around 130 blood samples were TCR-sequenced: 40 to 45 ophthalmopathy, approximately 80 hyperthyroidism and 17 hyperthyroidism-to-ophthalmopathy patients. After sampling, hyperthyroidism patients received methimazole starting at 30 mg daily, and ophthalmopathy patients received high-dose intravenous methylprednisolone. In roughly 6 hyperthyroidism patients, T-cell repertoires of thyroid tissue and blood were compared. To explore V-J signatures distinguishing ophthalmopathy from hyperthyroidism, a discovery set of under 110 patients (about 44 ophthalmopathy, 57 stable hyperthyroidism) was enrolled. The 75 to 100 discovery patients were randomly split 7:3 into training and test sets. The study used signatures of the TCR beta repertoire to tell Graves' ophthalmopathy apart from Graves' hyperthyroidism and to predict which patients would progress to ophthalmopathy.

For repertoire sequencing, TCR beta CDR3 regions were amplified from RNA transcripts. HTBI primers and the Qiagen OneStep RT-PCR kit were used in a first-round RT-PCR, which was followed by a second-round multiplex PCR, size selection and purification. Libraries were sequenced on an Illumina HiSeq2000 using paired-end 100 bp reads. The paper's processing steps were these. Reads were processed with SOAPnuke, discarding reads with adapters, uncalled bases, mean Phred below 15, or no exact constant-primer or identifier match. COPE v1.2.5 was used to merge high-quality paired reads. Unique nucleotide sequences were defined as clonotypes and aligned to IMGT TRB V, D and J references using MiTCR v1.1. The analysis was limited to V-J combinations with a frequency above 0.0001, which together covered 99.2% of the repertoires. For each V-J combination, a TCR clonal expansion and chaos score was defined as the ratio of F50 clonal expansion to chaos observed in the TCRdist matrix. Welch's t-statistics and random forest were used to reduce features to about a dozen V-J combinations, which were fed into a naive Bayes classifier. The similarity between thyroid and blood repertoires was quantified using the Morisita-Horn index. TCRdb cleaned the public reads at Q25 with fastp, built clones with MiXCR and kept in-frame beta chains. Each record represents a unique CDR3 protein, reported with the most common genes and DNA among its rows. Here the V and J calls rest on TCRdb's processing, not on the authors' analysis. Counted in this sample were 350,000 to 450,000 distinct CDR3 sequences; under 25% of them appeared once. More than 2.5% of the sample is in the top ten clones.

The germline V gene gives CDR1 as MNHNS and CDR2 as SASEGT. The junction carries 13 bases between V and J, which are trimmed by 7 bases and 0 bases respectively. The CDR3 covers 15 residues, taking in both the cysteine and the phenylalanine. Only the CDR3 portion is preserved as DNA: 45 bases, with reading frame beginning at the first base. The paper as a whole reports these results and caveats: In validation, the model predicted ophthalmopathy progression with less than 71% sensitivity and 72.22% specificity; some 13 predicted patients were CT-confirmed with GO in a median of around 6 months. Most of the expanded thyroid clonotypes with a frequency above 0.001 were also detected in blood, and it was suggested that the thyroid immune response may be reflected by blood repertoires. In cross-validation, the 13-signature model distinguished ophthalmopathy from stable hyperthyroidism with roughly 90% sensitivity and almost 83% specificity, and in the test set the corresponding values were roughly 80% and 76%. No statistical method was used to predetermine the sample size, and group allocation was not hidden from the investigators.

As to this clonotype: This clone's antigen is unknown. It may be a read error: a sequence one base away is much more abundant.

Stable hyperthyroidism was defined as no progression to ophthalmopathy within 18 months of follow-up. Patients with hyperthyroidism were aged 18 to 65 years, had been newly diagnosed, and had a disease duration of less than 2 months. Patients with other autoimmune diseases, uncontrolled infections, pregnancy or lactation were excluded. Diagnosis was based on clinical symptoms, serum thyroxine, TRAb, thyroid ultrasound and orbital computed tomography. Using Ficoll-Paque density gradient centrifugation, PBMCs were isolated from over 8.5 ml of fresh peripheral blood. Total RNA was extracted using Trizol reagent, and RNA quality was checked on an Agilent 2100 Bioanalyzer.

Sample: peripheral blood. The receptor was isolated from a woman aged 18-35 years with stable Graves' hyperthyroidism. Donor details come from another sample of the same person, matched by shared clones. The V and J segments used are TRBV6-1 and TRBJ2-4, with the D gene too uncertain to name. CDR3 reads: CASTPDILAKNIQYF. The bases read TGTGCCAGCACCCCTGATATTCTAGCCAAAAACATTCAGTACTTC.